A single sample is the source of the 7 T cell receptor beta chains below, sequenced in a study of cytomegalovirus exposure and HLA in healthy donors. PCR primers comprised 60 Vbeta and 13 Jbeta primers. The data were produced by immunoSEQ multiplex PCR, yet TCRdb's version contains in-frame clones alone and is incomplete. The sample carries around 87,000 clones, 81% recorded once. What was sequenced was PBMCs. The receptors were sampled from a girl aged 2-9 years in good health and CMV-seropositive.

This chain links TRBV9 with TRBJ2-1; D remains unclear. The CDR3 has 15 amino acids. V lost 3 bases to trimming and J lost 0 bases, with 10 bases between them. Germline V gene data show CDR1 as SGDLS and CDR2 as YYNGEE. The chain's CDR3 is CASSASESSYNEQFF. The CDR3, as DNA: TGTGCCAGCAGCGCAAGCGAAAGCTCCTACAATGAGCAGTTCTTC. The variable domain in full, completed from reference TRBV9 and TRBJ2-1, reads DSGVTQTPKHLITATGQRVTLRCSPRSGDLSVYWYQQSLDQGLQFLIQYYNGEERAKGNILERFSAQQFPDLHSELNLSSLELGDSALYFCASSASESSYNEQFFGPGTRLTVL.

The chain employs TRBV28 and TRBJ2-7; D perhaps matches TRBD1 (7 bases). Germline assignment: CDR1 MDHEN and CDR2 SYDVKM. Trimming stripped 7 bases from V and 3 bases from J, with 13 bases between. The CDR3 sequence is 13 residues long. This CDR3 is CASIGGQNYEQYF. The CDR3 coding sequence is TGTGCCAGCATCGGGGGACAGAACTACGAGCAGTACTTC.

The chain joins TRBV10-3 to TRBJ2-1; 9 bases are a match to TRBD2. Germline CDR1 and CDR2: ENHRY and SYGVKD. J lost 6 bases, V lost 0 bases, and 3 bases had no gene match. The CDR3 length is 15 residues. CDR3 nucleotide sequence: TGTGCCATCAGTGAGTCTGGCGGGAGGGCCAATGAGCAGTTCTTC. This gives the protein CAISESGGRANEQFF.

The rearrangement uses TRBV5-6 and TRBJ2-3, with TRBD2 matching 7 bases. The CDR3 has 19 amino acids. Germline V gives CDR1 SGHDT, CDR2 YYEEEE. With V trimmed by 4 bases and J by 0 bases, 17 bases remained unmatched. The CDR3 DNA is TGTGCCAGCAGCCAATTCAAAGGGGCTAGCGGTGCTAGCACAGATACGCAGTATTTT. Its protein is CASSQFKGASGASTDTQYF.

A remark on this clone: Distinct nucleotide sequences in the sample also encode this CDR3. This chain's CDR3 is CATSRDSGETQYF. CDR3 coding DNA: TGTGCCACCAGCAGAGATTCGGGAGAGACCCAGTACTTC. The V and J genes are TRBV15 and TRBJ2-5; D is undetermined. V was clipped by 0 bases and J by 4 bases, with 6 bases between them. The CDR3 runs 13 residues. Germline V gene data show CDR1 as LNHNV and CDR2 as YYDKDF (reference sequence).

The chain carries TRBV6-5 and TRBJ1-2; a possible D gene is TRBD1 (5 bases). The CDR3 has 13 amino acids. The ends were cut back, 2 bases at V and 4 bases at J, with 8 bases in the middle. Germline loops: CDR1 MNHEY, CDR2 SVGAGI. Here the CDR3 DNA reads TGTGCCAGCAGTTACGGACACGGCTATGGCTACACCTTC. This sequence encodes CASSYGHGYGYTF.

About this clone: Other DNA sequences in this specimen translate into the identical CDR3. The genes are TRBV27 and TRBJ1-5, with D uncertain. Germline lookup yields CDR1 MNHEY and CDR2 SMNVEV (reference sequence). The V and J ends lost 3 bases and 2 bases respectively, with 5 bases between them. This CDR3 is built from 13 residues. The CDR3 protein is CASSFGGNQPQHF. CDR3 in DNA: TGTGCCAGCAGTTTCGGTGGCAATCAGCCCCAGCATTTT.